These T cell receptor beta chains were read from a single sample in a study of T cells in Graves' hyperthyroidism and ophthalmopathy. TCRdb re-analysed the multiplex PCR reads in MiXCR, keeping a single row per CDR3 protein. The top ten hold approximately 8.4% of the sample, which has 530,000 or so distinct CDR3 sequences, around 45% seen once. Material: peripheral blood or thyroid tissue (not recorded which). The receptors here all came from a young woman with Graves' hyperthyroidism. Each CDR3 is given with its conserved first and last residue. D genes are given only for firm matches. Clone size is stated in some rows and not others, as once, few, many or a class when expanded.

>TRBJ2-1|-|TRBV2|-
CASSDLNGHNEQFF
TGTGCCAGCAGCGACCTAAACGGTCACAATGAGCAGTTCTTC
>TRBJ2-5|-|TRBV25-1|many
CASSEWVGGETQYF
TGTGCCAGCAGTGAATGGGTTGGAGGGGAGACCCAGTACTTC
>TRBJ2-5|TRBD2|TRBV15|many
CATSRAGVGETQYF
TGTGCCACCAGCAGGGCGGGAGTCGGGGAGACCCAGTACTTC
>TRBJ1-2|TRBD1|TRBV7-3|-
CASSPYVFTMGQGIYGYTF
TGTGCCAGCAGTCCCTATGTATTTACTATGGGACAGGGAATATATGGCTACACCTTC
>TRBJ2-3|-|TRBV2|many
CASRDVADTQYF
TGTGCCAGCAGGGACGTCGCAGATACGCAGTATTTT
>TRBJ2-1|-|TRBV20-1|-
CSARGPDEQFF
TGCAGTGCTAGAGGCCCGGATGAGCAGTTCTTC
>TRBJ1-2|-|TRBV7-9|once
CASSSERRGYTF
TGTGCCAGCAGCTCCGAGCGGAGAGGCTACACCTTC
>TRBJ1-4|-|TRBV6-2/TRBV6-3|many
CASSSPKGGNEKLFF
TGTGCCAGCAGTTCCCCCAAGGGCGGAAATGAAAAACTGTTTTTT
>TRBJ2-6|-|TRBV5-1|many
CASSLAAFRPNSGANVLTF
TGCGCCAGCAGCTTGGCCGCCTTCAGACCGAACTCTGGGGCCAACGTCCTGACTTTC
>TRBJ2-6|-|TRBV20-1|-
CSASKRTGGSGANVLTF
TGCAGTGCTTCGAAGCGGACTGGGGGTTCTGGGGCCAACGTCCTGACTTTC
>TRBJ2-7|TRBD1|TRBV20-1|-
CSACTYDRGSEQYF
TGCAGTGCCTGCACCTACGACAGGGGGTCCGAGCAGTACTTC
>TRBJ1-2|TRBD1|TRBV5-1|-
CASSQGDSRFTF
TGCGCCAGCAGCCAAGGGGACAGTCGTTTTACCTTC
>TRBJ2-7|TRBD1|TRBV7-9|-
CASSQWDRTSYEQYF
TGTGCCAGCAGCCAATGGGACAGAACCTCCTACGAGCAGTACTTC
>TRBJ2-1|-|TRBV2|-
CASSVRWLTSYNEQFF
TGTGCCAGCAGTGTGAGGTGGCTGACCTCCTACAATGAGCAGTTCTTC
>TRBJ1-5|TRBD1|TRBV2|many
CASSADRGVQPQHF
TGTGCCAGCAGCGCGGACAGGGGTGTCCAGCCCCAGCATTTT
>TRBJ1-2|-|TRBV15|-
CATSRDLDYGYTF
TGTGCCACCAGCAGAGATTTGGACTATGGCTACACCTTC
>TRBJ1-5|TRBD1|TRBV7-9|many
CASSLGQGGEPQHF
TGTGCCAGCAGCCTTGGACAGGGGGGAGAGCCCCAGCATTTT
>TRBJ1-5|-|TRBV6-4|-
CASSDRGFIKYSNQPQHF
TGTGCCAGCAGTGACCGGGGATTCATCAAATATAGCAATCAGCCCCAGCATTTT
>TRBJ2-5|TRBD2|TRBV29-1|-
CSVLAGGETQYF
TGCAGCGTTTTAGCGGGAGGAGAGACCCAGTACTTC
>TRBJ1-5|-|TRBV7-9|many
CASSLGVSDQPQHF
TGTGCCAGCAGCTTAGGGGTTTCTGATCAGCCCCAGCATTTT
>TRBJ1-5|-|TRBV6-5|many
CASSWGSNQPQHF
TGTGCCAGCAGTTGGGGGAGCAATCAGCCCCAGCATTTT
>TRBJ2-7|TRBD1|TRBV4-1|many
CASSPDRGTYEQYF
TGCGCCAGCAGCCCGGACAGGGGGACCTACGAGCAGTACTTC
>TRBJ2-2|-|TRBV24-1|-
CATSDWTGELFF
TGTGCCACCAGTGATTGGACAGGGGAGCTGTTTTTT
>TRBJ2-6|-|TRBV2|many
CASRQDLAGFNDRANVLTF
TGTGCCAGCAGACAAGATTTGGCAGGGTTTAACGATAGGGCCAACGTCCTGACTTTC
>TRBJ2-1|-|TRBV7-3|once
CASSLRDNYNEQFF
TGTGCCAGCAGCTTACGCGACAATTACAATGAGCAGTTCTTC
>TRBJ2-7|-|TRBV12-3/TRBV12-4|-
CASSPTGMRWGYEQYF
TGTGCCAGCAGCCCTACAGGGATGAGGTGGGGCTACGAGCAGTACTTC
>TRBJ1-1|-|TRBV14|many
CASGQRDAEAFF
TGTGCCAGCGGCCAAAGGGACGCTGAAGCTTTCTTT
>TRBJ1-1|-|TRBV30|many
CAWRRPAQTGTEAFF
TGTGCCTGGAGGCGCCCAGCGCAGACGGGCACTGAAGCTTTCTTT
>TRBJ1-2|-|TRBV18|-
CASSRVGPSGYTF
TGTGCCAGCTCACGGGTTGGTCCTTCGGGCTACACCTTC
>TRBJ1-1|-|TRBV5-5|-
CASSQGPTTERPEAFF
TGTGCCAGCAGCCAGGGCCCCACGACGGAAAGGCCTGAAGCTTTCTTT
>TRBJ2-7|TRBD2|TRBV20-1|many
CSATPLTSGDYEQYF
TGCAGTGCTACCCCCCTGACTAGCGGGGACTACGAGCAGTACTTC
>TRBJ1-5|-|TRBV6-6|many
CASRSDGGNHQPQHF
TGTGCCAGCCGAAGTGACGGGGGAAATCATCAGCCCCAGCATTTT
>TRBJ2-5|-|TRBV20-1|many
CSARDRRVLETQYF
TGCAGTGCTAGAGATCGGCGGGTTTTGGAGACCCAGTACTTC
>TRBJ2-7|-|TRBV7-3|many
CASSLWTGRDEQYF
TGTGCCAGCAGCTTATGGACAGGGAGGGACGAGCAGTACTTC
>TRBJ2-5|-|TRBV11-3|many
CASSFEGWETQYF
TGTGCCAGCAGCTTTGAGGGGTGGGAGACCCAGTACTTC
>TRBJ2-7|TRBD2|TRBV20-1|-
CSVFSGRAYEQYF
TGCAGTGTTTTTAGCGGGAGGGCCTACGAGCAGTACTTC
>TRBJ1-1|-|TRBV29-1|-
CSVLGGRPTEAFF
TGCAGCGTCCTGGGAGGAAGGCCCACTGAAGCTTTCTTT
>TRBJ2-7|TRBD1|TRBV30|few
CAWSVRGTANPRSYEQYF
TGTGCCTGGAGTGTAAGGGGGACAGCCAACCCTCGATCCTACGAGCAGTACTTC
>TRBJ2-7|TRBD2|TRBV4-1|many
CASSPGTSTTYEQYF
TGCGCCAGCAGCCCCGGGACTAGCACTACGTACGAGCAGTACTTC
>TRBJ1-5|-|TRBV7-9|-
CASSLASGPQHF
TGTGCCAGCAGCTTAGCTAGCGGGCCCCAGCATTTT
>TRBJ1-1|-|TRBV2|-
CASSVENEAFF
TGTGCCAGCAGTGTTGAGAATGAAGCTTTCTTT
>TRBJ1-1|TRBD1|TRBV10-3|many
CAIRRTGDTEAFF
TGTGCCATCAGGAGGACAGGGGATACTGAAGCTTTCTTT
>TRBJ1-4|-|TRBV27|-
CASSLSRPTYNEKLFF
TGTGCCAGCAGTTTATCTAGACCGACCTATAATGAAAAACTGTTTTTT
>TRBJ1-1|-|TRBV12-5|many
CASGLEANTEAFF
TGTGCTAGTGGTTTGGAGGCAAACACTGAAGCTTTCTTT
>TRBJ2-7|-|TRBV20-1|many
CSAKGPHDYEQYF
TGCAGTGCTAAAGGGCCCCACGATTACGAGCAGTACTTC
>TRBJ2-5|-|TRBV7-2|-
CASSSGGNGRKRYF
TGTGCCAGCAGCTCAGGGGGTAACGGGAGGAAGAGGTACTTC
>TRBJ2-7|-|TRBV6-2/TRBV6-3|many
CASSFLLREQYF
TGTGCCAGCAGTTTCCTCCTTAGGGAGCAGTACTTC
>TRBJ2-5|TRBD2|TRBV6-6|-
CASSLLAGGRETQYF
TGTGCCAGCAGTCTCCTAGCGGGAGGGCGTGAGACCCAGTACTTC